The source of this T cell receptor beta chain is a study of control samples from healthy donors and cancer patients. CDR3 size: 12 residues. Deletions cut 8 bases from V and 1 base from J, with 6 bases between. Germline CDR1 LGHDT, CDR2 YNNKEL (reference sequence). Using immunoSEQ multiplex PCR, the repertoire was profiled, and TCRdb retains in-frame clones only, with some absent. The profile shows 100,000 to 150,000 clones, approximately 89% of them singletons. J is TRBJ1-3 and V is TRBV3-1 (or the pseudogene TRBV3-2); D is undetermined. This TCR came from a man in his sixties in good health. The sample comprised blood. CDR3 amino acids: CASGESGNTIYF. In DNA, the CDR3 is TGTGCCAGCGGGGAATCTGGAAACACCATATATTTT.